The TCR beta chain described here comes from a study of beta chain features in type 1 diabetes. The wider study: All samples together contributed 90 million to 110 million sorted cells for examination.

Trimming shortened V by 4 bases and J by 2 bases, and 18 bases separated the two germline ends. This CDR3 has 17 amino acids. Germline V gene lookup returns CDR1 SGHVS and CDR2 FQNEAQ. The investigators reverse transcribed all of the isolated RNA, so they sequenced expressed TCRB transcripts. An average of approximately 3.4 million reads was obtained for naive, central memory and regulatory T cell samples. Produced via immunoSEQ multiplex PCR; TCRdb's table is partial and in-frame only. This table holds around 250,000 clones, 25% to 35% found once. Material: central memory CD4+ T cells from blood. The rearrangement links TRBV7-8 to TRBJ1-5; D might be TRBD1 (5 bases). This TCR came from a young man in good health. CDR3 sequence reads: CASSSTQFQGGNQPQHF. The CDR3 bases are TGTGCCAGCAGCTCAACGCAGTTTCAGGGAGGCAATCAGCCCCAGCATTTT.